Included here is one TCR beta chain sequence, with context. Measured with immunoSEQ multiplex PCR; TCRdb has only the in-frame clones, and not every one. Seen here are tens of thousands of clones, around 97% observed once, and the top ten hold roughly 1.8%. The data stem from a study of control samples from healthy donors and cancer patients. The CDR3 consists of 11 residues. V was cut by 4 bases and J by 6 bases, with 8 bases left in between. Germline-derived CDR1 and CDR2 are SGHNT and YYREEE (reference sequence). This chain connects TRBV5-4 to TRBJ2-7, with TRBD2 as a possible D gene (5 bases). Material: blood. The source is a woman in her 30s in good health. CDR3 sequence: CASSGGGEQYF. In nucleotides, the CDR3 is TGTGCCAGCAGCGGCGGAGGCGAGCAGTACTTC.